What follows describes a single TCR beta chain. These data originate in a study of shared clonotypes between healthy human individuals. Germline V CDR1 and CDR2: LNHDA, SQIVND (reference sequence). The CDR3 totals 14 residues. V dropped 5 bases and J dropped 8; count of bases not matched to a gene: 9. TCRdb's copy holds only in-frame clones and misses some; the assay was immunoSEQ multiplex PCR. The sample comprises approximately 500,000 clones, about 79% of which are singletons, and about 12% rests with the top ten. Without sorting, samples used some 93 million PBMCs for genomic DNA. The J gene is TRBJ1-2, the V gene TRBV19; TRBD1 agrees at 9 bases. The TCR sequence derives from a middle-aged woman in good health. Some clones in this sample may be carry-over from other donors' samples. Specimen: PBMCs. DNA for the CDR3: TGTGCCAGTAGTTTCGGGACAGGGCCTTTAGGCTACACCTTC. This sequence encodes CASSFGTGPLGYTF.